These 20 T cell receptor beta chains share one sample of origin, sequenced in a study of tumor and adjacent non-tumor tissue in lung cancer. Three rounds of nested PCR, following a modified ARM-PCR protocol, produced the TCRbeta library. One entry per CDR3 protein, called by TCRdb with MiXCR from the multiplex PCR reads. The profile shows fewer than 85,000 distinct CDR3 sequences, around 75% of them singletons. No cell sorting was done before RNA was extracted from the tissue. Specimen: lung tumor tissue. The receptor set was obtained from a woman aged 50 to 60 with non-small cell lung cancer.

A note on this clonotype: A read error may produce the germline difference seen at one junction end. The CDR3 spells CGHKRGEGLGELFF. The CDR3 DNA follows: TGCGGCCATAAACGGGGGGAGGGCCTCGGGGAGCTCTTTTTT. V gene TRBV29-1 combines with J gene TRBJ2-2; 7 bases are a match to TRBD2. CDR3 length: 14 residues. CDR1 and CDR2 from the germline V gene are SQVTM and ANQGSEA.

Of note for this clonotype: Mismatch with germline at one junction end may stem from a read error. The chain is built from TRBV6-1 and TRBJ2-5; D gene unclear. CDR1 and CDR2 from the germline V gene are MNHNS and SASEGT. This CDR3 has 15 amino acids. This chain's CDR3 is CASSGVASFQETLYF. Here the CDR3 DNA reads TGTGCCAGCAGCGGAGTAGCTTCTTTCCAAGAGACCCTGTACTTC.

Regarding this clonotype: As the CDR3 is not closed by the conserved phenylalanine or tryptophan, this likely results from a read error. The rearrangement links TRBV6-5 to TRBJ2-3, with TRBD2 matching over 7 bases. Unmatched junction bases numbered 11, after V lost 2 bases and J lost 6 bases. Germline V gives CDR1 MNHEY, CDR2 SVGAGI. CDR3 length: 16 amino acids. The CDR3 nucleotides read TGTGCCAGCAGTTACGGGGGGGTCGCACGTCAGGATACGCAGTATTCT. This gives the protein CASSYGGVARQDTQYS.

CDR3 nucleotide sequence: TGTGCCGCTCCCAGGGGAAACGCCGGGGAGCTGTTTTTT. It codes for CAAPRGNAGELFF. The chain uses TRBV12-3 or TRBV12-4 and TRBJ2-2; a weak D match, TRBD1 (6 bases). V was pared by 11 bases and J by 6 bases, with 16 bases between. The CDR3 is 13 amino acids.

As regards this clonotype: A much larger clonotype is one base distant, so this may be a read error. This CDR3 fails to terminate in the conserved phenylalanine or tryptophan, so it likely reflects a read error. V usage is TRBV24-1 and J usage is TRBJ2-1, with unresolved D. Germline V gene sequence: CDR1 KGHDR, CDR2 SFDVKD. V was trimmed by 1 base and J by 4 bases, leaving 13 bases between them. The CDR3 sequence is 16 residues long. The chain's CDR3 is CATSDFGGPGYNEQFI. The CDR3, as DNA: TGTGCCACCAGTGATTTTGGCGGTCCAGGATACAATGAGCAGTTCATC.

The V call is TRBV7-3, the J call TRBJ1-1; no definite D call. The V and J ends lost 9 bases and 8 bases respectively, with 19 bases between them. The CDR3 is made up of 13 amino acids. Germline assignment: CDR1 SGHTA and CDR2 FQGTGA. The CDR3 DNA reads TGTGCCAGTAGCACAACATACGGGAGCGAAGCTTTCTTT. It encodes CASSTTYGSEAFF.

Details on this clonotype: The junction departs from germline at one end; a sequencing error may be responsible. CDR3 nucleotides: TGTGCCAGCAGTTACTCAAACAGATTCTCTGGGGCCAACCTCCTGACTTTC. Its translation: CASSYSNRFSGANLLTF. The chain has TRBV6-5 and TRBJ2-6; tentatively, D is TRBD1 (5 bases). CDR1 is MNHEY, CDR2 SVGAGI, per germline. CDR3 length: 17 residues.

This clonotype has at least ten counts. The rearrangement joins TRBV29-1 to TRBJ2-7; 14 positions agree with TRBD2. The germline CDR1 and CDR2 sequences are SQVTM and ANQGSEA. This CDR3 is built from 14 residues. V lost 3 bases to trimming and J lost 3 bases; unmatched junction nucleotides: 1. The chain's CDR3 is CSVDGTSGSYEQYF. CDR3 sequence (DNA): TGCAGCGTTGACGGGACTAGCGGGAGCTACGAGCAGTACTTC.

With respect to this clonotype: One end of the junction varies from germline; a read error may be responsible. This chain links TRBV20-1 with TRBJ2-3; D might be TRBD2 (6 bases). CDR3 length: 16 residues. Germline V lookup: CDR1 DFQATT, CDR2 SNEGSKA (reference sequence). CDR3 residues: CSASQNSGRALDTRYF. The CDR3 bases are TGCAGTGCTAGCCAAAATAGCGGTAGGGCCTTGGATACGCGGTATTTT.

On this clonotype: The CDR3 does not close with the conserved phenylalanine or tryptophan, likely indicating a read error. The chain joins TRBV6-6 to TRBJ1-5; the D gene is possibly TRBD2 (6 bases). The DNA end is more similar to TRBJ2-3, so the J call may be wrong. The germline gives CDR1 MNHNY, CDR2 SVGAGI (reference sequence). CDR3 size: 15 residues. CDR3: CASSFGTAGNQPQYY. DNA for the CDR3: TGTGCCAGCAGTTTCGGGACGGCGGGGAATCAGCCCCAGTATTAT.

A word on this clonotype: The junction differs from germline at one of its ends, possibly a read error. The V and J genes are TRBV28 and TRBJ1-6, with D unresolved. CDR1 is MDHEN and CDR2 is SYDVKM in the germline V gene. CDR3 length equals 17 residues. CDR3: CASSLTEGIGYNSPIHF. As DNA, the CDR3 is TGTGCCAGCAGCCTCACAGAGGGCATCGGATATAATTCACCCATCCACTTT. Variable domain in full (rest from reference TRBV28 and TRBJ1-6): DVKVTQSSRYLVKRTGEKVFLECVQDMDHENMFWYRQDPGLGLRLIYFSYDVKMKEKGDIPEGYSVSREKKERFSLILESASTNQTSMYLCASSLTEGIGYNSPIHFGNGTRLTVT.

In its sample, this clonotype was seen once. Sequence at one end of the junction differs from germline and may be a read error. V and J are TRBV12-3 or TRBV12-4 and TRBJ2-5, with a weak D call TRBD1 (5 bases). This CDR3 comprises 14 residues. The CDR3 coding sequence is TGTGCGAGCAGCTTACCGGACACACAAGAGATCCAGTACTTC. Translated: CASSLPDTQEIQYF.

In regard to this clonotype: The germline gene is not matched at one end of the junction; a read error may be the cause. The chain employs TRBV4-1 and TRBJ2-2, with D perhaps matching TRBD2 (5 bases). CDR1 is MGHRA and CDR2 is YSYEKL in the germline V gene. The CDR3 is 16 amino acids. This chain's CDR3 is CASSQVTRFRAGELSF. CDR3 DNA sequence: TGCGCTAGCAGCCAAGTTACTAGATTTCGCGCCGGGGAGCTGTCTTTT.

Note on this clonotype: The junction and the germline gene differ at one end; a read error may be behind it. The gene calls are TRBV29-1 and TRBJ2-7; no clear D. Germline assignment: CDR1 SQVTM and CDR2 ANQGSEA. The CDR3 sequence is 14 residues long. The CDR3 protein is CSLQWRGDSYKQYF. Here the CDR3 DNA reads TGCAGCTTACAGTGGAGAGGAGATTCCTACAAGCAGTACTTC.

The genes are TRBV20-1 and TRBJ1-2, with 7 bases matching TRBD1. CDR1 is DFQATT, CDR2 SNEGSKA, per germline (reference sequence). The CDR3 is made up of 14 amino acids. Trimming removed 5 bases from V and 8 bases from J; junction bases left unmatched: 14. The CDR3 is CSAGPHRQGGGYTF. In DNA, the CDR3 is TGCAGTGCTGGCCCCCACAGACAGGGTGGAGGCTACACCTTC.

The chain recombines TRBV29-1 with TRBJ1-1; 7 bases line up with TRBD1. The germline V gene encodes CDR1 SQVTM and CDR2 ANQGSEA. V lost 5 bases to trimming and J lost 7 bases; unmatched junction nucleotides: 13. This CDR3 spans 14 amino acids. The DNA of the CDR3 is TGCAGCGTTAGCAGGGGGTTTCTCGACATTGAAGCTTTCTTT. As protein: CSVSRGFLDIEAFF.

This clonotype turned up a few times. A much larger clone differs by one base, so this may be a read error. This chain links TRBV7-8 with TRBJ2-1; possible D gene TRBD1, 6 bases. Germline V lookup: CDR1 SGHVS, CDR2 FQNEAQ. This CDR3 has 14 residues. V was shortened by 1 base and J by 7 bases, with 11 bases between the two germline ends. CDR3 in amino acids: CASSLGVRGNEQFF. The CDR3, as DNA: TGTGCCAGCAGCTTAGGGGTCAGGGGAAATGAGCAGTTCTTC. Full variable domain (missing parts from reference TRBV7-8 and TRBJ2-1): GAGVSQSPRYKVAKRGQDVALRCDPISGHVSLFWYQQALGQGPEFLTYFQNEAQLDKSGLPSDRFFAERPEGSVSTLKIQRTQQEDSAVYLCASSLGVRGNEQFFGPGTRLTVL.

The chain has TRBV11-2 and TRBJ1-3, with D hard to call. CDR1 and CDR2 (germline): SGHAT, FQNNGV. This CDR3 has 11 amino acids. Trimming stripped 5 bases from V and 8 bases from J, with 7 bases between. In nucleotides, the CDR3 is TGTGCCAGCAGCCTTAGTCACACCATATATTTT. Protein product: CASSLSHTIYF.

The chain links TRBV12-3 or TRBV12-4 to TRBJ2-2, with 7 positions matching TRBD1. CDR3 length: 15 amino acids. J lost 3 bases, V lost 3 bases, and 4 bases had no gene match. The CDR3 nucleotides read TGTGCCAGCAGTTTCTCTGGGACAGACACCGGGGAGCTGTTTTTT. The encoded protein is CASSFSGTDTGELFF.

On this clonotype: A junction boundary mismatches the germline segment, possibly from a read error. This chain joins TRBV28 and TRBJ1-1; no clear D gene. The CDR3 sequence is 14 residues long. Germline CDR1 is MDHEN and CDR2 is SYDVKM. The DNA of the CDR3 is TGTGCCAGTAGTCGGAGTCGAATATCCACTGATGCTTTCTTT. Protein product: CASSRSRISTDAFF.